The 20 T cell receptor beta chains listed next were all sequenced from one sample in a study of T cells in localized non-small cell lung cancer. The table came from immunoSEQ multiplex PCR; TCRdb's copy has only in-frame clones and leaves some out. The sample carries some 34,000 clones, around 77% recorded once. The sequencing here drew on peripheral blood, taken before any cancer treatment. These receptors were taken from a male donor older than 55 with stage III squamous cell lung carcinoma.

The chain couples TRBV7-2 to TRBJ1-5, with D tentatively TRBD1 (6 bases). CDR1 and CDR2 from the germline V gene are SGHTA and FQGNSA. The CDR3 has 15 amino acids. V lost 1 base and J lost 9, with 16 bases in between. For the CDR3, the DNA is TGTGCCAGCAGCTTAGTTAATTCGGGGGGCTGGCCCCAGCATTTT. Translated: CASSLVNSGGWPQHF.

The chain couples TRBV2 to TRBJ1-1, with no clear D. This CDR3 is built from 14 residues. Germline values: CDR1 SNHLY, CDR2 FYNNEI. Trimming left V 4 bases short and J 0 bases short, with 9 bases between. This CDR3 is CASSVSTMNTEAFF. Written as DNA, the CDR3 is TGTGCCAGCAGTGTTAGCACTATGAACACTGAAGCTTTCTTT.

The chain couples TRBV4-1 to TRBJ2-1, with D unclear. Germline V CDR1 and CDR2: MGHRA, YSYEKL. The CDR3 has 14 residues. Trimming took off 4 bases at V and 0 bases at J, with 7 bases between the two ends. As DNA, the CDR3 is TGCGCCAGCAGCCCAGGAAACTCCTACAATGAGCAGTTCTTC. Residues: CASSPGNSYNEQFF.

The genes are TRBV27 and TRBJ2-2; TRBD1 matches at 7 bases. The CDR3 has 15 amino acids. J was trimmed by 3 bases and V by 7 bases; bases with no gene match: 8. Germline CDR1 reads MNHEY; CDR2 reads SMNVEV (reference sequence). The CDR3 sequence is CASNRQGEDTGELFF. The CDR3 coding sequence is TGTGCCAGCAATCGCCAGGGGGAAGACACCGGGGAGCTGTTTTTT.

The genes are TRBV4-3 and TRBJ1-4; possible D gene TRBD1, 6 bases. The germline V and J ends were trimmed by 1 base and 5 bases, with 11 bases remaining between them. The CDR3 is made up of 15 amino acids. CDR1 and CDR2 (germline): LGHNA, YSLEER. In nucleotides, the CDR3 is TGCGCCAGCAGCCAAGTGGGGGGGGGCAATGAAAAACTGTTTTTT. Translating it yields CASSQVGGGNEKLFF.

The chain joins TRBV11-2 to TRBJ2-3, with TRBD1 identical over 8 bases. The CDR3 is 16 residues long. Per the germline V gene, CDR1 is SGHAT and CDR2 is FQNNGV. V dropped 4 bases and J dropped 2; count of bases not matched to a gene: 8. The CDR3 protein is CASSSARGQNTDTQYF. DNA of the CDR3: TGTGCCAGCAGCTCCGCCAGGGGGCAAAACACAGATACGCAGTATTTT.

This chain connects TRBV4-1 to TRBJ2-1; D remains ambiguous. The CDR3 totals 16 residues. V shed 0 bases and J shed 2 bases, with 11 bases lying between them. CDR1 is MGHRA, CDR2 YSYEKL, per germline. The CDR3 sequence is CASSQDYGGTYNEQFF. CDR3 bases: TGCGCCAGCAGCCAAGATTATGGCGGAACCTACAATGAGCAGTTCTTC.

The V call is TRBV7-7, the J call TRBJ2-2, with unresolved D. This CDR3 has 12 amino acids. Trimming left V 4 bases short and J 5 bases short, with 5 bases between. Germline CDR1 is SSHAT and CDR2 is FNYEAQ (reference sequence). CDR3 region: CASSSGTGELFF. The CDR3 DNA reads TGTGCCAGCAGCTCCGGTACCGGGGAGCTGTTTTTT.

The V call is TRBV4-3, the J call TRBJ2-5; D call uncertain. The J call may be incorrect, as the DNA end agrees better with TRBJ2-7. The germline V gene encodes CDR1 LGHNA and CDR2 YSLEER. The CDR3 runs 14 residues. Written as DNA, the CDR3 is TGCGCCAGCAGCACCTCATCATGGGCTCCCGAGCAGTACTTC. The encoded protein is CASSTSSWAPEQYF.

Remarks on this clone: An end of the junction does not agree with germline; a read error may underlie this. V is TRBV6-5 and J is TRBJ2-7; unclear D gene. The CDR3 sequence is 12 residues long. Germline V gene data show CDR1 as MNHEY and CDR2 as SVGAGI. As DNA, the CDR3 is TGTGCCAGCAGTTCTCCGGGTGGATTAACGGACTTC. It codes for CASSSPGGLTDF.

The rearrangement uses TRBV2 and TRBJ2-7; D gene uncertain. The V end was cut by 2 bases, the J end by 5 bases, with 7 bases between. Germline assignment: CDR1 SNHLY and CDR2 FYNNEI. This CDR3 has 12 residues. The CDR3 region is CASSELEDEQYF. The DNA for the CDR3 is TGTGCCAGCAGTGAACTAGAAGACGAGCAGTACTTC. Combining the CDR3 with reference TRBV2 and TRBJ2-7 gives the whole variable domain EPEVTQTPSHQVTQMGQEVILRCVPISNHLYFYWYRQILGQKVEFLVSFYNNEISEKSEIFDDQFSVERPDGSNFTLKIRSTKLEDSAMYFCASSELEDEQYFGPGTRLTVT.

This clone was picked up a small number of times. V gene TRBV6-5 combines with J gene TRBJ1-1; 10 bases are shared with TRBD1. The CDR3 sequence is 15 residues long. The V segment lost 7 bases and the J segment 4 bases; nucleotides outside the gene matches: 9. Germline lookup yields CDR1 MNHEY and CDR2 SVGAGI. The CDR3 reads CASKKPGTGVTEAFF. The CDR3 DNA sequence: TGTGCCAGCAAAAAACCCGGGACAGGGGTCACTGAAGCTTTCTTT.

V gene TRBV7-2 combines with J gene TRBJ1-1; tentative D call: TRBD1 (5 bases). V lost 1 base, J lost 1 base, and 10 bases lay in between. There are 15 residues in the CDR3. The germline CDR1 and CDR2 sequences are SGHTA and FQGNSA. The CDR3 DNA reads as TGTGCCAGCAGCTTAGAGCCCAGGGCGAACACTGAAGCTTTCTTT. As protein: CASSLEPRANTEAFF.

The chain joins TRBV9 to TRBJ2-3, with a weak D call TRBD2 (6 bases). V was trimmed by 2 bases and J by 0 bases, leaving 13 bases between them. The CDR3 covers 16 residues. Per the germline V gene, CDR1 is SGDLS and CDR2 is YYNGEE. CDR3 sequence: CASSVRDWASTDTQYF. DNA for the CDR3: TGTGCCAGCAGCGTGAGGGACTGGGCTAGCACAGATACGCAGTATTTT.

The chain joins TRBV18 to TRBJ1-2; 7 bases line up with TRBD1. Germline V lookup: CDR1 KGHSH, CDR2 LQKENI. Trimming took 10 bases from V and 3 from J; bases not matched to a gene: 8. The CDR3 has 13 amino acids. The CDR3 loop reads CATRDREDYGYTF. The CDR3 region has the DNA TGTGCCACCCGCGACAGGGAGGACTATGGCTACACCTTC.

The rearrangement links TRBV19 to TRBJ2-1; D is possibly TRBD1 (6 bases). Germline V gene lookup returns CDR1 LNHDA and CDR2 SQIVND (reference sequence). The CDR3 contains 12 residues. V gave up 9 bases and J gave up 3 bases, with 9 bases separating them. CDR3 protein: CASEGDYNEQFF. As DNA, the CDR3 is TGTGCCAGCGAGGGGGACTACAATGAGCAGTTCTTC.

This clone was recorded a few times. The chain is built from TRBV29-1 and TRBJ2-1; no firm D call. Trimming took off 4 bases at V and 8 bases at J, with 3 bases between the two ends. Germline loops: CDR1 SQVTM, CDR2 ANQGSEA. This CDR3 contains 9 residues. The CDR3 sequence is CSVGDEQFF. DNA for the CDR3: TGCAGCGTTGGGGATGAGCAGTTCTTC.

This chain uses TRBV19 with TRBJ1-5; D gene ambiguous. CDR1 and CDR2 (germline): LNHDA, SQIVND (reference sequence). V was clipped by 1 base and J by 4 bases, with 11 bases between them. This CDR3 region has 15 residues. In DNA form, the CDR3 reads TGTGCCAGTAGTATAGGGTGGGGTCCAAATCAGCCCCAGCATTTT. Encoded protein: CASSIGWGPNQPQHF.

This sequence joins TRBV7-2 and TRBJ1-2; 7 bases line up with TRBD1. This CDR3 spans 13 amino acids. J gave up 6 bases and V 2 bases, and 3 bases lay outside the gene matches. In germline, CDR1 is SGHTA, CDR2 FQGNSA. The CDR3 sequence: CASSLPGTDGYTF. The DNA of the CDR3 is TGTGCCAGCAGCTTACCCGGGACAGATGGCTACACCTTC. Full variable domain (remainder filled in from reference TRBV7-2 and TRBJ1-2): GAGVSQSPSNKVTEKGKDVELRCDPISGHTALYWYRQSLGQGLEFLIYFQGNSAPDKSGLPSDRFSAERTGGSVSTLTIQRTQQEDSAVYLCASSLPGTDGYTFGSGTRLTVV.

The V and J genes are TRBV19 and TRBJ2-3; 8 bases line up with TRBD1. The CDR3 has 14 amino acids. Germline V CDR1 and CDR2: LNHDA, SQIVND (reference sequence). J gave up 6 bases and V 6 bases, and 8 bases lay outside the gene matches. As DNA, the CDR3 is TGTGCCAGTAGCCGACAGGGGTTGCAGGATACGCAGTATTTT. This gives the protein CASSRQGLQDTQYF. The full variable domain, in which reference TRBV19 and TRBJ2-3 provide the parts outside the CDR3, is DGGITQSPKYLFRKEGQNVTLSCEQNLNHDAMYWYRQDPGQGLRLIYYSQIVNDFQKGDIAEGYSVSREKKESFPLTVTSAQKNPTAFYLCASSRQGLQDTQYFGPGTRLTVL.